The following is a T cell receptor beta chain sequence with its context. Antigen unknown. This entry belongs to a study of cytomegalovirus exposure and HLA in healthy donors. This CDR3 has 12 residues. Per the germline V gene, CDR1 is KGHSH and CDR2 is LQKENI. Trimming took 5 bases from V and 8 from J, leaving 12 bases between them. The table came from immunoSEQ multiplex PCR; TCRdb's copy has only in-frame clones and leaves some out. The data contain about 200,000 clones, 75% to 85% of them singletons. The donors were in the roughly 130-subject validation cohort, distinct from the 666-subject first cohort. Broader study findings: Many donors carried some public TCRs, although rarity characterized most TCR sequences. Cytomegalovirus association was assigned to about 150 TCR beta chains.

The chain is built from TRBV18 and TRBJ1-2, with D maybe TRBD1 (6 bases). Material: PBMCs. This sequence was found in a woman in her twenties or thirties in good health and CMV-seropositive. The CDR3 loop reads CASSADGQGYTF. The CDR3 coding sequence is TGTGCCAGCTCAGCCGACGGACAGGGCTACACCTTC.